The 9 T cell receptor beta chains reported below all come from one sample, sequenced in a study of cytomegalovirus exposure and HLA in healthy donors. Clones were read by immunoSEQ multiplex PCR, and TCRdb kept only the in-frame ones, dropping some. The repertoire holds about 160,000 clones, just under 90% seen once, with under 13% in the top ten. Material: PBMCs. The receptors derive from a woman under 30 in good health and CMV-seropositive.

The V gene is TRBV6-5, the J gene TRBJ1-5; D perhaps matches TRBD1 (5 bases). V was clipped by 2 bases and J by 4 bases, with 12 bases between them. CDR3 size: 15 residues. Germline values: CDR1 MNHEY, CDR2 SVGAGI. CDR3 region: CASSYDQGRNQPQHF. The CDR3 region has the DNA TGTGCCAGCAGTTACGATCAGGGCCGGAATCAGCCCCAGCATTTT.

The chain joins TRBV27 to TRBJ2-3; 7 nucleotides agree with TRBD1. The CDR3 sequence is 14 residues long. V dropped 2 bases and J dropped 6; count of bases not matched to a gene: 5. Germline loops: CDR1 MNHEY, CDR2 SMNVEV (reference sequence). The CDR3 sequence is CASSLGDSLDTQYF. CDR3 sequence (DNA): TGTGCCAGCAGTTTAGGGGACAGTTTGGATACGCAGTATTTT.

J is TRBJ1-2 and V is TRBV7-3; D might be TRBD1 (5 bases). Trimming took off 4 bases at V and 4 bases at J, with 16 bases between the two ends. The CDR3 is 15 amino acids. Germline V CDR1 and CDR2: SGHTA, FQGTGA. The CDR3 spells CASSSQRQSSYGYTF. The CDR3 DNA follows: TGTGCCAGCAGCTCTCAAAGACAGTCCAGCTATGGCTACACCTTC. The variable domain in full, with the rest retrieved from reference TRBV7-3 and TRBJ1-2, is GAGVSQTPSNKVTEKGKYVELRCDPISGHTALYWYRQSLGQGPEFLIYFQGTGAADDSGLPNDRFFAVRPEGSVSTLKIQRTERGDSAVYLCASSSQRQSSYGYTFGSGTRLTVV.

The chain combines TRBV6-1 with TRBJ2-7; D possibly corresponds to TRBD2 (5 bases). V was cut by 1 base and J by 2 bases, with 9 bases left in between. CDR1 and CDR2 (germline): MNHNS, SASEGT. The CDR3 covers 14 residues. DNA of the CDR3: TGTGCCAGCAGTGAAGGTGGAGGAACCTACGAGCAGTACTTC. Translated, it gives CASSEGGGTYEQYF.

The J gene is TRBJ2-1, the V gene TRBV11-3; the D gene is possibly TRBD2 (6 bases). The CDR3 covers 14 residues. V lost 1 base and J lost 9, with 13 bases in between. Per the germline V gene, CDR1 is SGHNT and CDR2 is YENEEA. For the CDR3, the DNA is TGTGCCAGCAGCTTAGGTACTAGCTCGGGTGAGCAGTTCTTC. This translates into CASSLGTSSGEQFF. The variable domain in full, with the rest retrieved from reference TRBV11-3 and TRBJ2-1, is EAGVVQSPRYKIIEKKQPVAFWCNPISGHNTLYWYLQNLGQGPELLIRYENEEAVDDSQLPKDRFSAERLKGVDSTLKIQPAELGDSAVYLCASSLGTSSGEQFFGPGTRLTVL.

This chain uses TRBV6-1 with TRBJ1-5; 9 bases map to TRBD1. CDR3 length: 15 residues. The V gene end was trimmed by 7 bases and the J gene end by 4 bases; junction bases not matched to a gene: 8. Germline CDR1 MNHNS, CDR2 SASEGT. CDR3 protein: CASTKDRGGNQPQHF. The CDR3 nucleotides read TGTGCCAGCACAAAGGACAGGGGAGGAAATCAGCCCCAGCATTTT.

This clone was counted a few times. The chain has TRBV10-3 and TRBJ1-1; D may be TRBD1 (5 bases). The germline V gene has CDR1 ENHRY and CDR2 SYGVKD. The CDR3 has 13 amino acids. V was pared by 6 bases and J by 4 bases, with 12 bases between. The CDR3: CAIRPQGSTEAFF. In DNA, the CDR3 is TGTGCCATCAGGCCCCAGGGTAGCACTGAAGCTTTCTTT.

This rearrangement joins TRBV19 to TRBJ2-1, with D possibly TRBD2 on 6 matching bases. This CDR3 has 15 residues. V dropped 1 base and J dropped 8 bases, with 15 bases sitting between them. Germline CDR1 and CDR2: LNHDA and SQIVND (reference sequence). The CDR3 here is CASSIVGSGEYEQFF. Here the CDR3 DNA reads TGTGCCAGTAGTATAGTCGGGAGTGGGGAATATGAGCAGTTCTTC.

This chain joins TRBV4-1 and TRBJ2-1, with D perhaps matching TRBD2 (5 bases). Germline CDR1 is MGHRA and CDR2 is YSYEKL. The CDR3 runs to 15 residues. V was trimmed by 1 base and J by 8 bases, leaving 15 bases between them. CDR3 sequence: CASSQAMSGFDEQFF. CDR3 sequence (DNA): TGCGCCAGCAGCCAAGCGATGAGCGGCTTCGATGAGCAGTTCTTC.